These 15 T cell receptor beta chains were all obtained from the same sample, sequenced in a study of T cell responses to AZD1222 COVID-19 vaccine. Some clones are missing from TCRdb's copy, which holds only in-frame ones; the method was immunoSEQ multiplex PCR. Of over 85,000 clones in the sample, approximately 90% were seen once. The material sequenced was peripheral blood, taken 28 days after the second AZD1222 dose. These TCRs come from an adult who received the AZD1222 COVID-19 vaccine.

The chain employs TRBV24-1 and TRBJ2-1; D remains unclear. V shed 6 bases and J shed 3 bases, with 8 bases lying between them. Germline CDR1 is KGHDR and CDR2 is SFDVKD. This CDR3 has 13 residues. CDR3 bases: TGTGCCACCAGTTCTCCATTCTACAATGAGCAGTTCTTC. Its protein is CATSSPFYNEQFF.

The chain joins TRBV10-3 to TRBJ1-2; 8 nucleotides line up with TRBD1. The germline CDR1 and CDR2 sequences are ENHRY and SYGVKD. The CDR3 totals 13 residues. J was trimmed by 6 bases and V by 5 bases; bases with no gene match: 5. Here the CDR3 reads CAISISGGDGYTF. The DNA of the CDR3 is TGTGCCATCAGTATATCAGGGGGCGATGGCTACACCTTC.

The sample holds one count of this clone. V gene TRBV9 combines with J gene TRBJ2-2; either TRBD1 or TRBD2 may supply D (5 bases each). The CDR3 extends over 15 amino acids. Germline-derived CDR1 and CDR2 are SGDLS and YYNGEE. The V and J ends lost 3 bases and 4 bases respectively, with 13 bases between them. CDR3 region: CASSATGTATGELFF. CDR3 in DNA: TGTGCCAGCAGCGCCACCGGGACGGCCACCGGGGAGCTGTTTTTT.

This clone was counted a few times. The rearrangement joins TRBV5-1 to TRBJ2-1, with D tentatively TRBD1 (6 bases). The CDR3 extends over 14 amino acids. Per germline, CDR1 SGHRS and CDR2 YFSETQ. V shed 4 bases and J shed 16 bases, with 24 bases lying between them. The DNA for the CDR3 is TGCGCCAGCAGCAGCGATCCCGGGACACCGGTCCTTTTCTTC. Translation gives CASSSDPGTPVLFF. Full variable domain (missing parts from reference TRBV5-1 and TRBJ2-1): KAGVTQTPRYLIKTRGQQVTLSCSPISGHRSVSWYQQTPGQGLQFLFEYFSETQRNKGNFPGRFSGRQFSNSRSEMNVSTLELGDSALYLCASSSDPGTPVLFFGPGTRLTVL.

The gene calls are TRBV4-1 and TRBJ2-2; D is unclear. Germline V gene lookup returns CDR1 MGHRA and CDR2 YSYEKL. The CDR3 contains 16 residues. Trimming shortened V by 0 bases and J by 6 bases, and 14 bases separated the two germline ends. As DNA, the CDR3 is TGCGCCAGCAGCCAAGAACGGTCTAGAATATCCGGGGAGCTGTTTTTT. Amino acid sequence: CASSQERSRISGELFF.

The genes are TRBV10-3 and TRBJ1-1; unclear D gene. This CDR3 spans 13 amino acids. The germline gives CDR1 ENHRY, CDR2 SYGVKD. The germline V and J ends were trimmed by 4 bases and 2 bases, with 8 bases remaining between them. As DNA, the CDR3 is TGTGCCATCAGTGTAGCGGGTAACACTGAAGCTTTCTTT. It codes for CAISVAGNTEAFF.

This chain uses TRBV28 with TRBJ2-7, with 9 bases lining up with TRBD2. J lost 4 bases, V lost 4 bases, and 8 bases had no gene match. This CDR3 is built from 15 residues. Germline loops: CDR1 MDHEN, CDR2 SYDVKM. CDR3 nucleotides: TGTGCCAGCAGTTGGGGAACTAGCGGGCAATACGAGCAGTACTTC. This translates into CASSWGTSGQYEQYF.

In the case of this clone: Its ends do not fully match the called genes, so a read error is possible. The chain links TRBV2 to TRBJ1-2; D is undetermined. CDR1 is SNHLY and CDR2 is FYNNEI in the germline V gene. The CDR3 extends over 17 amino acids. CDR3 bases: TGTGCCAGCTCGACAAATCCTTCATCCCGTTATTCGGATGGCCACACCTTC. Translating it yields CASSTNPSSRYSDGHTF.

This clone is a singleton in its sample. The genes are TRBV10-2 and TRBJ1-6; the match to TRBD1 covers 9 bases. Germline CDR1 and CDR2: WSHSY and SAAADI. CDR3 length equals 15 residues. Trimming at V came to 6 bases and at J to 7 bases, leaving 7 bases not matched to a gene. The CDR3, as DNA: TGCGCCAGCAGAACCGGGACAGGGCCAAATTCACCCCTCCACTTT. Its protein is CASRTGTGPNSPLHF.

The chain links TRBV7-9 to TRBJ1-1; 10 bases are shared with TRBD1. V trimming: 4 bases; J trimming: 5 bases; junction bases outside the gene matches: 7. Germline V CDR1 and CDR2: SEHNR, FQNEAQ (reference sequence). This CDR3 is built from 15 residues. The CDR3 DNA sequence: TGTGCCAGCAGCTATCCGGGACAGGGGTATACTGAAGCTTTCTTT. This codes for CASSYPGQGYTEAFF.

The chain combines TRBV15 with TRBJ1-1, with 7 bases lining up with TRBD1. The CDR3 covers 15 residues. V shed 3 bases, J shed 4 bases, and the junction held 8 bases outside the gene matches. Germline V gene data show CDR1 as LNHNV and CDR2 as YYDKDF (reference sequence). Here the CDR3 reads CATSSLRTGGTEAFF. Here the CDR3 DNA reads TGTGCCACCAGCAGTCTAAGGACAGGAGGCACTGAAGCTTTCTTT.

V is TRBV6-6 and J is TRBJ2-1; 10 bases map to TRBD1. With V trimmed by 5 bases and J by 6 bases, 7 bases remained unmatched. CDR1 is MNHNY and CDR2 is SVGAGI in the germline V gene (reference sequence). CDR3 length: 15 residues. The CDR3 bases are TGTGCCAGCAGTCTCGGACAGGGGGTCTCCAATGAGCAGTTCTTC. Translation gives CASSLGQGVSNEQFF.

V is TRBV7-9 and J is TRBJ1-4; perhaps TRBD1 as D (6 bases). CDR3 size: 13 residues. Trimming took 4 bases from V and 5 from J, leaving 8 bases between them. Germline V gives CDR1 SEHNR, CDR2 FQNEAQ (reference sequence). The CDR3, as DNA: TGTGCCAGCAGCTGGGACATGAATGAAAAACTGTTTTTT. This codes for CASSWDMNEKLFF.

This rearrangement joins TRBV6-2 or TRBV6-3 to TRBJ1-1, with TRBD1 as a possible D gene (5 bases). V lost 0 bases, J lost 2 bases, and 10 bases lay in between. The CDR3 consists of 15 residues. CDR1 MNHEY and CDR2 SVGEGT come from the germline V gene. The CDR3 reads CASSYSAGTNTEAFF. The CDR3, as DNA: TGTGCCAGCAGTTACTCCGCAGGGACCAACACTGAAGCTTTCTTT.

This chain connects TRBV6-5 to TRBJ1-3, with TRBD1 identical over 7 bases. The V and J ends lost 6 bases and 13 bases, in that order; junction bases with no gene match: 12. This CDR3 is built from 13 residues. Germline V gives CDR1 MNHEY, CDR2 SVGAGI. CDR3 in DNA: TGTGCCAGCAGCACCCGTCCGGGACAGTCAATATATTTT. Amino acid sequence: CASSTRPGQSIYF.